This T cell receptor beta chain appears in the sequencing data of a study of tumour-infiltrating T cells in Burkitt lymphoma. Study-wide results and caveats: Several public clonotypes were shared across many Burkitt lymphoma patients.

The V and J ends lost 1 base and 0 bases respectively, with 7 bases between them. CDR3 length equals 14 residues. Per the germline V gene, CDR1 is SGHNT and CDR2 is YYREEE (reference sequence). A remark on this clone: What it binds is not known.

Produced via immunoSEQ multiplex PCR; TCRdb's table is partial and in-frame only. The sample lists tens of thousands of clones, roughly 30% occurring once. This receptor was taken from a human donor with Burkitt lymphoma. The chain employs TRBV5-4 and TRBJ2-5, with D tentatively TRBD1 (6 bases). Material: tumor tissue. In nucleotides, the CDR3 is TGTGCCAGCAGCTTGACAGGGTACCAAGAGACCCAGTACTTC. This translates into CASSLTGYQETQYF.